These 2 T cell receptor beta chains were sequenced from one sample in a study of T cell responses to AZD1222 COVID-19 vaccine. TCRdb keeps only in-frame clones here, not all; method: immunoSEQ multiplex PCR. Of roughly 140,000 clones in the sample, just over 90% are singletons; the top ten hold 2.8%. The sample consisted of peripheral blood, taken on day 0 of MenACWY control vaccination. The source is an adult in good health.

The V call is TRBV5-1, the J call TRBJ1-5; D remains unclear. The CDR3 is 16 amino acids. CDR1 is SGHRS, CDR2 YFSETQ, per germline. V dropped 7 bases and J dropped 0 bases, with 17 bases sitting between them. The CDR3 bases are TGCGCCAGCTCCGAAGGGCACGCAAATAGCAATCAGCCCCAGCATTTT. This translates into CASSEGHANSNQPQHF.

The V call is TRBV21-1, the J call TRBJ2-7; the D segment call TRBD1 is taken from the table without a DNA check. TRBV21-1 is a pseudogene. This CDR3 comprises 15 residues. CDR3 coding DNA: TGTGCCAGCAGCCCCCGGTGGGACAGATCCTACGAGCAGTACTTC. Its translation: CASSPRWDRSYEQYF.